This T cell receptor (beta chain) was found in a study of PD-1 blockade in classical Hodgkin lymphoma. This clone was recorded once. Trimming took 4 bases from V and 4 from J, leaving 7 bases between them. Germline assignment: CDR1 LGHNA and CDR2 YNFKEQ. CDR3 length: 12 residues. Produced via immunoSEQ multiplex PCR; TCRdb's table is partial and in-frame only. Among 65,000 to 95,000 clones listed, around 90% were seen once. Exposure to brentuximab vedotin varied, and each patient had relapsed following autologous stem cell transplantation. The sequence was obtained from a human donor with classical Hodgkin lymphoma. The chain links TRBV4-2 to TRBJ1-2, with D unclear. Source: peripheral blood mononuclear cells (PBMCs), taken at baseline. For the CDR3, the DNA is TGTGCCAGCAGCCCCGAGGGCTATGGCTACACCTTC. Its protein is CASSPEGYGYTF.